This entry features one TCR beta chain sequence. Its antigen is not known. PCR primers comprised 60 Vbeta and 13 Jbeta primers. Here immunoSEQ multiplex PCR was the method, and the copy in TCRdb shows in-frame clones only, minus some. The sample table sets out around 150,000 clones. Germline CDR1 reads LNHDA; CDR2 reads SQIVND (reference sequence). The CDR3 spans 13 residues. Unmatched junction bases numbered 7, after V lost 8 bases and J lost 6 bases. This specimen belongs to a study of cytomegalovirus exposure and HLA in healthy donors. The study, taken as a whole, reports: A later analysis showed that HLA-associated TCR beta chains had undergone more clonal expansion than equally common others.

The chain employs TRBV19 and TRBJ1-5; the match to TRBD1 covers 7 bases. Sequenced: PBMCs. The TCR originated in a man younger than 40 in good health and CMV-seronegative. DNA for the CDR3: TGTGCCAGTGGACAGGTTTCCCGTCAGCCCCAGCATTTT. This gives the protein CASGQVSRQPQHF.